Following are 20 T cell receptor beta chains from one sample sequenced in a study of blood T cell repertoires in COVID-19. The repertoire was sequenced with immunoSEQ multiplex PCR; TCRdb's copy has only in-frame clones and lacks some. The top ten hold roughly 35% of the sample, which has more than 65,000 clones, 70% to 80% seen once. The specimen was peripheral blood. The receptor set was obtained from a woman in her 70s with acute or convalescent COVID-19.

This chain connects TRBV4-3 to TRBJ1-2; D may be TRBD1 (5 bases). Trimming cost V 0 bases and J 8 bases, with 16 bases left between them. There are 15 residues in the CDR3. Germline CDR1 reads LGHNA; CDR2 reads YSLEER. The CDR3 loop reads CASSQDLKGELGYTF. The CDR3, as DNA: TGCGCCAGCAGCCAAGATCTGAAAGGGGAATTAGGCTACACCTTC.

A few counts support this clone. This rearrangement joins TRBV12-3 or TRBV12-4 to TRBJ1-4; D is uncertain. V was cut by 6 bases and J by 7 bases, with 12 bases left in between. The CDR3 has 13 amino acids. The CDR3 region has the DNA TGTGCCAGCAGCGCTGGTGAGCCTGAAAAACTGTTTTTT. It translates to CASSAGEPEKLFF.

The genes are TRBV23-1 and TRBJ1-5; D is unresolved. TRBV23-1 is flagged as an ORF with uncertain function. Trimming pared 4 bases from V and 11 bases from J, leaving 21 bases between. The CDR3 runs 15 residues. The CDR3 loop reads CASSRGGRGGTAQHF. CDR3 in DNA: TGCGCCAGCAGTCGCGGCGGCAGAGGCGGTACGGCCCAGCATTTT.

The V gene is TRBV7-9, the J gene TRBJ1-2; possible D gene TRBD1, 6 bases. Germline CDR1 reads SEHNR; CDR2 reads FQNEAQ (reference sequence). The CDR3 length is 12 residues. The V end was cut by 5 bases, the J end by 11 bases, with 15 bases between. CDR3 bases: TGTGCCAGCAGCCTAGGGGGAGTGGGATACACCTTC. Encoded protein: CASSLGGVGYTF.

The J gene is TRBJ1-2, the V gene TRBV7-2; 9 positions match TRBD1. The CDR3 contains 16 residues. Germline CDR1 reads SGHTA; CDR2 reads FQGNSA. Trimming took 5 bases from V and 7 from J; bases not matched to a gene: 14. The CDR3 reads CASSLILTGGMSGYTF. Here the CDR3 DNA reads TGTGCCAGCAGCCTAATACTGACAGGGGGAATGAGTGGCTACACCTTC.

The chain recombines TRBV5-4 with TRBJ1-2; 8 bases line up with TRBD1. There are 16 residues in the CDR3. The trim removed 0 bases at V and 8 bases at J, leaving 12 bases unmatched. Germline values: CDR1 SGHNT, CDR2 YYREEE (reference sequence). CDR3 nucleotide sequence: TGTGCCAGCAGCTTGGCCGGGCAGGGGGCCCCATTCGGCTACACCTTC. This sequence encodes CASSLAGQGAPFGYTF.

The CDR3 nucleotides are TGTGCCAGCAGTTTACAGGGTGAGACTGAAGCTTTCTTT. Translated: CASSLQGETEAFF. The chain is built from TRBV27 and TRBJ1-1; maybe TRBD1 (5 bases). There are 13 residues in the CDR3. CDR1 and CDR2 from the germline V gene are MNHEY and SMNVEV (reference sequence). V was pared by 2 bases and J by 5 bases, with 9 bases between.

The chain employs TRBV30 and TRBJ1-4, with TRBD1 as a possible D gene (6 bases). The germline V gene encodes CDR1 GTSNPN and CDR2 SVGIG (reference sequence). Trimming shortened V by 2 bases and J by 4 bases, and 14 bases separated the two germline ends. This CDR3 has 15 amino acids. The CDR3 bases are TGTGCCTGGAGTCTCCTCAGGGGCGTTAATGAAAAACTGTTTTTT. Residues: CAWSLLRGVNEKLFF. Looking up the rest from reference TRBV30 and TRBJ1-4 gives the full variable domain: SQTIHQWPATLVQPVGSPLSLECTVEGTSNPNLYWYRQAAGRGLQLLFYSVGIGQISSEVPQNLSASRPQDRQFILSSKKLLLSDSGFYLCAWSLLRGVNEKLFFGSGTQLSVL.

The CDR3 coding sequence is TGTGCCAGCACCGGAGGGTTAAGCGGGGGGGTTGCAGATACGCAGTATTTT. Amino acids: CASTGGLSGGVADTQYF. The chain employs TRBV9 and TRBJ2-3; 10 nucleotides agree with TRBD2. From germline, CDR1 is SGDLS and CDR2 YYNGEE. This CDR3 spans 17 amino acids. With V trimmed by 6 bases and J by 4 bases, 14 bases remained unmatched.

In its sample, this clone was seen many times. This chain links TRBV6-2 or TRBV6-3 with TRBJ2-7, with 11 nucleotides matching TRBD1. Germline CDR1 and CDR2: MNHEY and SVGEGT. This CDR3 is 14 amino acids long. The junction had 5 bases not matched to a gene; V was cut back by 6 bases and J by 4 bases. This CDR3 is CASSGTGGLYEQYF. Here the CDR3 DNA reads TGTGCCAGCAGCGGGACAGGGGGGTTGTACGAGCAGTACTTC.

This clone turned up a few times. The genes are TRBV27 and TRBJ2-2; TRBD2 matches 10 bases. This CDR3 region has 16 residues. V gave up 4 bases and J gave up 4 bases; unmatched junction bases: 6. Germline CDR1 MNHEY, CDR2 SMNVEV (reference sequence). The CDR3 sequence: CASSSTSGSRTGELFF. The DNA of the CDR3 is TGTGCCAGCAGTTCGACTAGCGGGTCACGCACCGGGGAGCTGTTTTTT.

The chain couples TRBV9 to TRBJ1-1, with a possible D match to TRBD1 (5 bases). This CDR3 spans 15 amino acids. Germline V lookup: CDR1 SGDLS, CDR2 YYNGEE. Trimming shortened V by 0 bases and J by 0 bases, and 9 bases separated the two germline ends. CDR3 amino acids: CASSVAAGMNTEAFF. The CDR3 DNA reads TGTGCCAGCAGCGTAGCAGCAGGGATGAACACTGAAGCTTTCTTT.

V usage is TRBV7-9 and J usage is TRBJ2-7; D unresolved. Per germline, CDR1 SEHNR and CDR2 FQNEAQ (reference sequence). The CDR3 totals 15 residues. The V and J ends lost 1 base and 0 bases respectively, with 10 bases between them. The CDR3: CASSLGDTTSYEQYF. The CDR3 nucleotides are TGTGCCAGCAGCTTAGGAGACACCACCTCCTACGAGCAGTACTTC.

This chain links TRBV5-4 with TRBJ2-7; a weak D match, TRBD2 (5 bases). The germline V and J ends were trimmed by 3 bases and 3 bases, with 19 bases remaining between them. The CDR3 covers 16 residues. Germline V CDR1 and CDR2: SGHNT, YYREEE (reference sequence). CDR3 loop: CASSSISGGPIYEQYF. In DNA form, the CDR3 reads TGTGCCAGCAGCTCGATATCGGGCGGGCCAATCTACGAGCAGTACTTC. The variable domain in full, with the rest retrieved from reference TRBV5-4 and TRBJ2-7, is ETGVTQSPTHLIKTRGQQVTLRCSSQSGHNTVSWYQQALGQGPQFIFQYYREEENGRGNFPPRFSGLQFPNYSSELNVNALELDDSALYLCASSSISGGPIYEQYFGPGTRLTVT.

The J gene is TRBJ1-2, the V gene TRBV5-4, with D perhaps TRBD1 (5 bases). V was shortened by 3 bases and J by 1 base, with 13 bases between the two germline ends. The germline V gene encodes CDR1 SGHNT and CDR2 YYREEE (reference sequence). This CDR3 region has 15 residues. The CDR3 is CASSSSGIVNYGYTF. CDR3 DNA: TGTGCCAGCAGCTCGTCAGGGATTGTTAACTATGGCTACACCTTC.

The J gene is TRBJ2-5, the V gene TRBV9; the D gene is possibly TRBD1 (6 bases). Looked up from germline, CDR1 is SGDLS and CDR2 is YYNGEE. V lost 2 bases to trimming and J lost 5 bases, with 16 bases between them. The CDR3 consists of 15 residues. CDR3 loop: CASSVTTGSGETQYF. In DNA form, the CDR3 reads TGTGCCAGCAGCGTTACAACAGGGTCGGGGGAGACCCAGTACTTC.

The chain combines TRBV15 with TRBJ2-7, with D possibly matching TRBD1 (5 bases). V gave up 1 base and J gave up 2 bases, with 12 bases separating them. The CDR3 totals 15 residues. From germline, CDR1 is LNHNV and CDR2 YYDKDF (reference sequence). The CDR3 DNA reads TGTGCCACCAGCAGAGGAGGCGCGACAGCCTACGAGCAGTACTTC. It yields the protein CATSRGGATAYEQYF.

This sequence joins TRBV5-1 and TRBJ2-5; 7 bases match TRBD1. Trimming took 4 bases from V and 1 from J; bases not matched to a gene: 7. Looked up from germline, CDR1 is SGHRS and CDR2 is YFSETQ. The CDR3 spans 15 residues. This chain's CDR3 is CASSPEGQFQETQYF. The CDR3 bases are TGCGCCAGCAGCCCTGAGGGACAGTTCCAAGAGACCCAGTACTTC.

J is TRBJ2-5 and V is TRBV7-2; D not certain. Trimming left V 5 bases short and J 2 bases short, with 9 bases between. Germline V gene sequence: CDR1 SGHTA, CDR2 FQGNSA. The CDR3 has 13 amino acids. CDR3 residues: CASSDDIQETQYF. CDR3 sequence (DNA): TGTGCCAGCAGCGATGACATACAAGAGACCCAGTACTTC.

This clone was seen only a few times. CDR3 nucleotides: TGTGCCACCATGGGCAGGGAGGAGTGGAAGACCCAGTACTTC. This encodes CATMGREEWKTQYF. The chain uses TRBV24-1 and TRBJ2-5, with D possibly TRBD2 on 6 matching bases. The germline CDR1 and CDR2 sequences are KGHDR and SFDVKD. The germline V and J ends were trimmed by 8 bases and 6 bases, with 18 bases remaining between them. The CDR3 is made up of 14 amino acids.